Below, 11 T cell receptor beta chains from the same sample are listed, as sequenced in a study of OX40 agonist ivuxolimab in advanced cancers. Profiled with immunoSEQ multiplex PCR; TCRdb holds only in-frame clones, not every one. The repertoire includes about 25,000 clones, 80% to 90% of them detected once, and less than 50% sits in the top ten. Sequences were derived from CD4+ or CD8+ T cells sorted from blood, sampled in a trial of the OX40 agonist ivuxolimab. These receptors were obtained from an adult with an advanced solid tumor such as melanoma, head and neck, liver or kidney cancer.

The chain joins TRBV27 to TRBJ1-3; D remains ambiguous. This CDR3 contains 15 residues. Germline V gene sequence: CDR1 MNHEY, CDR2 SMNVEV (reference sequence). Deletions cut 4 bases from V and 4 bases from J, with 14 bases between. The CDR3 DNA follows: TGTGCCAGCAGTTCCAATGGGAAATCGGGAAACACCATATATTTT. It yields the protein CASSSNGKSGNTIYF.

This chain uses TRBV6-1 with TRBJ2-1, with D perhaps matching TRBD2 (6 bases). V shed 1 base and J shed 2 bases, with 9 bases lying between them. The CDR3 totals 15 residues. Per the germline V gene, CDR1 is MNHNS and CDR2 is SASEGT. CDR3 DNA sequence: TGTGCCAGCAGTGAAGATAGCGGCCCCTACAATGAGCAGTTCTTC. It codes for CASSEDSGPYNEQFF.

The V gene is TRBV7-9, the J gene TRBJ2-2, with D maybe TRBD2 (6 bases). Germline V CDR1 and CDR2: SEHNR, FQNEAQ (reference sequence). This CDR3 contains 16 residues. The V end lost 1 base, the J end lost 4 bases, and 13 bases lay between the germline ends. The chain's CDR3 is CASSLGRRGSTGELFF. The CDR3 DNA sequence: TGTGCCAGCAGCTTAGGGCGGAGGGGTAGCACCGGGGAGCTGTTTTTT. The complete variable domain, with remaining parts taken from reference TRBV7-9 and TRBJ2-2, reads DTGVSQNPRHKITKRGQNVTFRCDPISEHNRLYWYRQTLGQGPEFLTYFQNEAQLEKSRLLSDRFSAERPKGSFSTLEIQRTEQGDSAMYLCASSLGRRGSTGELFFGEGSRLTVL.

This clone was counted only a few times. The chain carries TRBV10-3 and TRBJ2-1, with 7 positions matching TRBD2. CDR1 is ENHRY and CDR2 is SYGVKD in the germline V gene. The V and J ends lost 8 bases and 8 bases, in that order; junction bases with no gene match: 12. The CDR3 consists of 14 residues. The CDR3 coding sequence is TGTGCCATCGCCGGACTAGTGGGGATAGATGAGCAGTTCTTC. Translated, it gives CAIAGLVGIDEQFF.

The chain combines TRBV11-1 with TRBJ2-1; TRBD1 matches 9 bases. V trimming: 4 bases; J trimming: 8 bases; junction bases outside the gene matches: 6. Germline V gives CDR1 SGHAT, CDR2 FQDESV (reference sequence). The CDR3 totals 14 residues. The CDR3: CASSSRDRADEQFF. Written as DNA, the CDR3 is TGTGCCAGCAGCTCCCGGGACAGGGCGGATGAGCAGTTCTTC.

CDR3 DNA: TGTGCCTCCGACCAGGGGGATTACTATGGCTACACCTTC. Encoded protein: CASDQGDYYGYTF. The gene calls are TRBV28 and TRBJ1-2; 7 nucleotides match TRBD1. J gave up 3 bases and V 11 bases, and 9 bases lay outside the gene matches. CDR1 MDHEN and CDR2 SYDVKM come from the germline V gene. The CDR3 length is 13 residues.

The chain couples TRBV7-9 to TRBJ2-7, with no clear D. This CDR3 has 13 residues. The germline V gene encodes CDR1 SEHNR and CDR2 FQNEAQ (reference sequence). Trimming took 5 bases from V and 4 from J, leaving 12 bases between them. The CDR3 sequence is CASSPALGYEQYF. As DNA, the CDR3 is TGTGCCAGCAGCCCAGCGCTAGGTTACGAGCAGTACTTC.

The gene calls are TRBV7-8 and TRBJ2-7, with no clear D. Germline V gives CDR1 SGHVS, CDR2 FQNEAQ. Trimming stripped 5 bases from V and 5 bases from J, with 7 bases between. CDR3 size: 11 residues. The chain's CDR3 is CASSQVNEQYF. CDR3 in DNA: TGTGCCAGCAGCCAGGTTAACGAGCAGTACTTC.

This chain joins TRBV11-2 and TRBJ1-1; D is ambiguous. CDR1 is SGHAT, CDR2 FQNNGV, per germline. Trimming took off 5 bases at V and 8 bases at J, with 9 bases between the two ends. CDR3 size: 11 residues. As DNA, the CDR3 is TGTGCCAGCAGCACCCCCCCGGAAGCTTTCTTT. As protein: CASSTPPEAFF.

The chain joins TRBV4-1 to TRBJ2-7; D not certain. In germline, CDR1 is MGHRA, CDR2 YSYEKL. V lost 1 base and J 3 bases, leaving 10 bases between the germline ends. The CDR3 consists of 14 residues. CDR3: CASSQVSPHYEQYF. The DNA for the CDR3 is TGCGCCAGCAGCCAAGTAAGTCCTCACTACGAGCAGTACTTC.

This chain joins TRBV5-4 and TRBJ1-6, with D possibly TRBD1 on 5 matching bases. Deletions cut 7 bases from V and 2 bases from J, with 10 bases between. The CDR3 runs to 14 residues. CDR1 and CDR2 (germline): SGHNT, YYREEE (reference sequence). The CDR3 sequence is CASGGDPYNSPLHF. The CDR3 nucleotides read TGTGCCAGCGGGGGGGACCCCTATAATTCACCCCTCCACTTT.